One TCR beta chain is described in this entry. The target antigen is unknown. V shed 5 bases and J shed 4 bases, with 10 bases lying between them. Germline CDR1 reads SEHNR; CDR2 reads FQNEAQ (reference sequence). The CDR3 runs to 13 residues. The data were obtained in a study of CD8 T cells in ankylosing spondylitis. Points from the study as a whole: Seemingly characteristic of ankylosing spondylitis blood was a TCR beta motif consisting of fewer than 10 highly homologous variants. Reportedly, matched ankylosing spondylitis synovial fluid was significantly enriched for disease-linked clones. Reports of some motif variants in reactive arthritis synovial fluid and blood predate this one. Researchers report that disease-linked clones proved CD8+ and relatively rare in peripheral blood.

The authors made TCR beta libraries by quantitative 5'-RACE with molecular barcodes. TCRdb itself ran the 5' RACE reads through MiXCR, one entry per CDR3 protein. The sample lists around 770,000 distinct CDR3 sequences, 12% seen once, with 0.51% in the top ten. The chain is built from TRBV7-9 and TRBJ2-3; D remains ambiguous. Sequences were obtained from blood, either unsorted or a sorted T cell fraction (not recorded which). The receptor's source is a male donor with ankylosing spondylitis. The CDR3: CASSLSPSDTQYF. As DNA, the CDR3 is TGTGCCAGCAGCCTAAGTCCCTCAGATACGCAGTATTTT.